Below are 12 T cell receptor beta chains sequenced from a single sample in a study of T-cell memory formation after mild COVID-19. TCRdb re-derived calls from the 5' RACE reads in MiXCR, one entry per CDR3 protein. The sample lists under 300,000 distinct CDR3 sequences; roughly 15% were seen once. Sequencing used PBMCs or a T cell subset sorted from them (not recorded which). These receptors all come from a man aged 18-30 years who had mild COVID-19 (a few samples of this study predate the infection). Cell type and time point are not known.

For the CDR3, the DNA is TGTGCCAGACCGGAGCAGTACGTC. The encoded protein is CARPEQYV. The rearrangement links TRBV24-1 to TRBJ2-7, with D unclear. This CDR3 has 8 residues. V was trimmed by 11 bases and J by 7 bases, leaving 5 bases between them. CDR1 KGHDR and CDR2 SFDVKD come from the germline V gene.

This clonotype was detected a few times. This chain links TRBV6-2 or TRBV6-3 with TRBJ2-5, with 13 bases lining up with TRBD2. Germline loops: CDR1 MNHEY, CDR2 SVGEGT. The trim removed 7 bases at V and 4 bases at J, leaving 3 bases unmatched. The CDR3 contains 14 residues. CDR3 nucleotide sequence: TGTGCCAGCACGACTAGCGGGGGGCGAGAGACCCAGTACTTC. The encoded protein is CASTTSGGRETQYF.

In this sample, this clonotype turned up many times. The J gene is TRBJ2-3, the V gene TRBV28; 8 nucleotides match TRBD2. The CDR3 is 15 residues long. The ends lost 6 bases at V and 0 bases at J; junction bases unmatched: 5. Germline CDR1 and CDR2: MDHEN and SYDVKM. CDR3 amino acids: CASSHQRGSTDTQYF. CDR3 coding DNA: TGTGCCAGCAGCCACCAGCGGGGGAGCACAGATACGCAGTATTTT.

This clonotype was seen repeatedly, ten times or more. The chain combines TRBV4-3 with TRBJ2-3; D is possibly TRBD2 (5 bases). The CDR3 runs to 14 residues. In germline, CDR1 is LGHNA, CDR2 YSLEER. Trimming removed 3 bases at V and 4 bases at J, with 11 bases between. The CDR3 nucleotides are TGCGCCAGCAGCCAGAGGGAAGCGGCAGATACGCAGTATTTT. Its protein product is CASSQREAADTQYF.

This sequence joins TRBV3-1 and TRBJ1-1, with no clear D. This CDR3 is 15 amino acids long. V lost 3 bases and J 2 bases, leaving 13 bases between the germline ends. Germline values: CDR1 LGHDT, CDR2 YNNKEL (reference sequence). The CDR3 protein is CASSQAATRNTEAFF. The CDR3 DNA reads as TGTGCCAGCAGCCAGGCAGCGACCAGAAACACTGAAGCTTTCTTT.

This clonotype was detected a few times. The chain recombines TRBV10-3 with TRBJ2-5, with 9 bases lining up with TRBD2. With V trimmed by 8 bases and J by 5 bases, 9 bases remained unmatched. The CDR3 is 14 residues long. The germline CDR1 and CDR2 sequences are ENHRY and SYGVKD. This CDR3 reads CAIGVTSGGETQYF. The CDR3 DNA reads TGTGCCATCGGGGTGACTAGCGGCGGGGAGACCCAGTACTTC.

This clonotype was detected many times. CDR3 in DNA: TGTGCCAGCAGCACGGGACGGAGCTACGAGCAGTACTTC. Translated, it gives CASSTGRSYEQYF. The chain uses TRBV7-9 and TRBJ2-7; possibly TRBD1 or TRBD2 for D (5 bases each). V was pared by 5 bases and J by 3 bases, with 11 bases between. Germline assignment: CDR1 SEHNR and CDR2 FQNEAQ (reference sequence). This CDR3 contains 13 residues.

This chain joins TRBV24-1 and TRBJ2-1; D possibly uses TRBD1 or TRBD2 (6 bases each). CDR3 length: 14 amino acids. Looked up from germline, CDR1 is KGHDR and CDR2 is SFDVKD. Trimming took 7 bases from V and 7 from J, leaving 16 bases between them. The CDR3 reads CATSRGLPPNEQFF. DNA for the CDR3: TGTGCCACCAGCAGGGGACTCCCCCCAAATGAGCAGTTCTTC.

The V gene is TRBV7-2, the J gene TRBJ2-5; D is perhaps TRBD1 (6 bases). CDR3 length: 12 amino acids. In germline, CDR1 is SGHTA, CDR2 FQGNSA. Trimming pared 11 bases from V and 6 bases from J, leaving 16 bases between. The CDR3 sequence is CACGQPRKTQYF. The CDR3 DNA follows: TGTGCCTGCGGACAGCCTAGGAAGACCCAGTACTTC.

Only a few counts were recorded for this clonotype. This sequence joins TRBV5-6 and TRBJ1-1; D gene uncertain. The CDR3 sequence is 14 residues long. V lost 1 base and J lost 7, with 14 bases in between. The germline V gene encodes CDR1 SGHDT and CDR2 YYEEEE. CDR3 region: CASSLIWTYGEAFF. The DNA for the CDR3 is TGTGCCAGCAGCTTGATTTGGACCTACGGTGAAGCTTTCTTT. The entire variable domain, with the rest obtained from reference TRBV5-6 and TRBJ1-1, is as follows: DAGVTQSPTHLIKTRGQQVTLRCSPKSGHDTVSWYQQALGQGPQFIFQYYEEEERQRGNFPDRFSGHQFPNYSSELNVNALLLGDSALYLCASSLIWTYGEAFFGQGTRLTVV.

This chain links TRBV12-3 or TRBV12-4 with TRBJ1-1, with D hard to call. Trimming pared 3 bases from V and 10 bases from J, leaving 12 bases between. The CDR3 loop spans 12 amino acids. CDR3 nucleotide sequence: TGTGCCAGCAGTTTCGTTGGGTCGCGAGCTTTCTTT. Protein: CASSFVGSRAFF.

This chain connects TRBV5-1 to TRBJ2-3, with TRBD2 matching 8 bases. J lost 1 base, V lost 5 bases, and 6 bases had no gene match. The germline V gene has CDR1 SGHRS and CDR2 YFSETQ. The CDR3 has 15 residues. Here the CDR3 reads CASSPLRGGTDTQYF. The CDR3 DNA reads as TGCGCCAGCAGTCCGTTGCGGGGGGGCACAGATACGCAGTATTTT.